The source of this TCR beta chain is a study of identifying expanded T cells in peripheral blood. Data came from immunoSEQ multiplex PCR; TCRdb stores just in-frame clones and leaves some out. The repertoire holds 70,000 to 95,000 clones, with around nine tenths as singletons. V was pared by 0 bases and J by 5 bases, with 14 bases between. The germline gives CDR1 SGDLS, CDR2 YYNGEE. The CDR3 has 15 residues. The chain joins TRBV9 to TRBJ2-5; no firm D call. Sequenced: blood. This clonotype was obtained from a person between 18 and 75 years old in good health. The CDR3 DNA follows: TGTGCCAGCAGCGTAGGAGGAAGGGTGGGGGAGACCCAGTACTTC. This encodes CASSVGGRVGETQYF. The full variable domain, its missing parts supplied by reference TRBV9 and TRBJ2-5, is DSGVTQTPKHLITATGQRVTLRCSPRSGDLSVYWYQQSLDQGLQFLIQYYNGEERAKGNILERFSAQQFPDLHSELNLSSLELGDSALYFCASSVGGRVGETQYFGPGTRLLVL.